The clone carrying this T cell receptor (beta chain) has a count of ten or more. CDR3 length: 15 amino acids. From germline, CDR1 is SNHLY and CDR2 FYNNEI. J lost 1 base, V lost 5 bases, and 2 bases had no gene match. This sample was taken from a study of metastatic and nonmetastatic thyroid tumors. About the research overall: Comparative analysis of repertoires was undertaken across blood and tumor or nodule tissue obtained from malignant and benign thyroid patients.

Each patient came to thyroid surgery without any prior treatment (of any kind). From the PCR reads, TCRdb re-called clones with MiXCR. The table lists approximately 16,000 clones, roughly 13% of them singletons. The TCR comes from a female donor with papillary thyroid cancer or a benign thyroid nodule (not recorded which). Some clones in this sample may be carry-over from other donors' samples. The chain recombines TRBV2 with TRBJ2-5; 12 bases agree with TRBD2. Sequencing was carried out using blood. The CDR3 DNA follows: TGTGCCAGCAGTCTAGCGGGAGGGACCCAAGAGACCCAGTACTTC. As protein: CASSLAGGTQETQYF.